This T cell receptor (beta chain) was sequenced in a study of cytomegalovirus exposure and HLA in healthy donors. Overall study findings and caveats: Investigators reported 150 to 200 TCR beta chains as tied to cytomegalovirus. In a later analysis, HLA-associated TCR beta chains were more clonally expanded than equally common others.

The primer mix had 60 Vbeta and 13 Jbeta primers. The table came from immunoSEQ multiplex PCR; TCRdb's copy has only in-frame clones and leaves some out. Altogether under 200,000 clones are present, about four fifths being singletons, with the ten largest covering about 0.39%. This clone was detected only a few times. Its antigen remains unidentified. The sequence came from a boy younger than 10 in good health and CMV-seronegative. The specimen sequenced was PBMCs.

The CDR3 DNA reads as TGTGCCAGTAGAGGAGCCCCGGATACGCAGTATTTT. Translated, it gives CASRGAPDTQYF. This chain uses TRBV19 with TRBJ2-3; D unresolved. The CDR3 loop spans 12 amino acids. The ends were cut back, 6 bases at V and 6 bases at J, with 10 bases in the middle. Germline lookup yields CDR1 LNHDA and CDR2 SQIVND (reference sequence).